These 30 T cell receptor beta chains were all obtained from the same sample, sequenced in a study of cytomegalovirus exposure and HLA in healthy donors (dated by TCRdb to 2016 to 2017). Receptor libraries were prepared by the immunoSEQ multiplex PCR assay. For the multiplex PCR, a mixture combining 60 forward primers for TCR Vbeta segments and 13 reverse primers for TCR Jbeta segments was used. TCRdb obtained this table from immuneACCESS and retained in-frame rearrangements with V and J assigned. These tables miss some clones; where compared with another copy, unresolved V genes account for less than half of the shortfall, and the remainder is unexplained. Within this sample are 100,000 or so clones, with roughly 76% of them counted one time only. The top ten clones comprise roughly 4.1% of the sample. The specimen sequenced was PBMCs. The receptors derive from a man in his forties in good health and CMV-seronegative.

This chain connects TRBV27 to TRBJ2-5; TRBD1 matches at 9 bases. The junction had 2 bases not matched to a gene; V was cut back by 0 bases and J by 3 bases. Germline loops: CDR1 MNHEY, CDR2 SMNVEV (reference sequence). This CDR3 region has 15 residues. As DNA, the CDR3 is TGTGCCAGCAGTTTATCCGGGACAGGGAAAGAGACCCAGTACTTC. This encodes CASSLSGTGKETQYF.

This clone was picked up a small number of times. The chain is built from TRBV27 and TRBJ1-6; 7 bases map to TRBD1. Germline V gene data show CDR1 as MNHEY and CDR2 as SMNVEV (reference sequence). The V gene end was trimmed by 3 bases and the J gene end by 0 bases; junction bases not matched to a gene: 20. This CDR3 region has 22 residues. The CDR3 region is CASSLVSLTGPFLSSYNSPLHF. The CDR3, as DNA: TGTGCCAGCAGTTTGGTCTCTCTGACAGGGCCTTTTTTGAGCTCCTATAATTCACCCCTCCACTTT.

The chain combines TRBV7-3 with TRBJ2-3; 7 bases match TRBD1. Germline V CDR1 and CDR2: SGHTA, FQGTGA. The ends lost 0 bases at V and 4 bases at J; junction bases unmatched: 4. CDR3 length equals 15 residues. This chain's CDR3 is CASSLTLTGADTQYF. CDR3 DNA: TGTGCCAGCAGCTTAACCCTCACAGGGGCAGATACGCAGTATTTT.

The gene calls are TRBV9 and TRBJ2-3; possible D gene TRBD1, 6 bases. In germline, CDR1 is SGDLS, CDR2 YYNGEE. Trimming removed 4 bases at V and 3 bases at J, with 9 bases between. The CDR3 runs 13 residues. This CDR3 is CASSSGQTDTQYF. CDR3 nucleotide sequence: TGTGCCAGCAGCAGTGGACAGACAGATACGCAGTATTTT.

This clone was detected only once. This same CDR3 is encoded by further DNA sequences in the sample. J is TRBJ1-1 and V is TRBV18; tentatively, D is TRBD1 (5 bases). The CDR3 covers 14 residues. V was shortened by 6 bases and J by 7 bases, with 18 bases between the two germline ends. From germline, CDR1 is KGHSH and CDR2 LQKENI. The CDR3 sequence: CASSLGQGAFEAFF. Written as DNA, the CDR3 is TGTGCCAGCTCCCTCGGGCAGGGCGCTTTTGAAGCTTTCTTT.

The chain carries TRBV18 and TRBJ2-7, with TRBD1 as a possible D gene (5 bases). V was pared by 3 bases and J by 0 bases, with 9 bases between. Germline V gene data show CDR1 as KGHSH and CDR2 as LQKENI. This CDR3 comprises 14 residues. CDR3 loop: CASSPAGRSYEQYV. CDR3 nucleotide sequence: TGTGCCAGCTCACCCGCAGGGCGCTCCTACGAGCAGTACGTC.

The chain uses TRBV2 and TRBJ1-6; maybe TRBD1 (5 bases). Germline CDR1 and CDR2: SNHLY and FYNNEI. The CDR3 has 15 amino acids. V lost 6 bases, J lost 5 bases, and 14 bases lay in between. The CDR3 here is CASSIQGDNNSPLHF. Here the CDR3 DNA reads TGTGCCAGCAGCATCCAAGGGGATAATAATTCACCCCTCCACTTT.

As to this clone: The junction departs from germline at one end; a sequencing error may be responsible. V usage is TRBV7-9 and J usage is TRBJ2-5; 7 bases line up with TRBD2. CDR1 SEHNR and CDR2 FQNEAQ come from the germline V gene (reference sequence). CDR3 length: 15 residues. This CDR3 reads CSSSLDPGLEETQYF. The CDR3 bases are TGTTCCAGCAGCTTAGACCCCGGACTAGAAGAGACCCAGTACTTC.

The chain recombines TRBV4-2 with TRBJ2-1, with 8 bases that match TRBD2. V gave up 0 bases and J gave up 6 bases; unmatched junction bases: 7. The germline gives CDR1 LGHNA, CDR2 YNFKEQ. The CDR3 runs to 16 residues. The CDR3 protein is CASSQDPGLGSNEQFF. The DNA for the CDR3 is TGTGCCAGCAGCCAAGATCCGGGACTAGGCTCCAATGAGCAGTTCTTC.

Worth noting for this clone: One end of the junction fails to match germline, which may point to a read error. The chain recombines TRBV7-9 with TRBJ1-1; TRBD1 matches at 7 bases. There are 15 residues in the CDR3. Germline CDR1 is SEHNR and CDR2 is FQNEAQ (reference sequence). For the CDR3, the DNA is TGTTCCAGCAGCTCACGGACAGGAGGGAACACTGAAGCTTTCTTT. It encodes CSSSSRTGGNTEAFF.

V is TRBV2 and J is TRBJ1-3; 10 positions match TRBD1. After removal of 5 bases from V and 0 bases from J, the junction contained 10 bases not matched to a gene. The germline CDR1 and CDR2 sequences are SNHLY and FYNNEI. The CDR3 consists of 18 residues. The CDR3 is CASSSRTGGKSSGNTIYF. The CDR3 region has the DNA TGTGCCAGCAGTTCCCGGACAGGGGGTAAAAGCTCTGGAAACACCATATATTTT.

CDR3 bases: TGTGCCAGCAGTGAAGAAGGAGGGGGGGCCGGCGATGAGCAGTTCTTC. Amino acids: CASSEEGGGAGDEQFF. V and J are TRBV6-1 and TRBJ2-1, with a possible D match to TRBD2 (7 bases). The CDR3 loop spans 16 amino acids. Trimming shortened V by 1 base and J by 8 bases, and 18 bases separated the two germline ends. CDR1 is MNHNS and CDR2 is SASEGT in the germline V gene.

In this sample, this clone turned up a few times. The gene calls are TRBV2 and TRBJ2-3, with TRBD2 matching over 8 bases. The CDR3 is made up of 15 amino acids. The germline V gene has CDR1 SNHLY and CDR2 FYNNEI. J gave up 10 bases and V 3 bases, and 12 bases lay outside the gene matches. The DNA of the CDR3 is TGTGCCAGCAGTGAGAGCGGTCGGGGGGGCTCTTCGCAGTATTTT. This sequence encodes CASSESGRGGSSQYF.

This clone appeared once. The V and J genes are TRBV7-3 and TRBJ2-3; D is perhaps TRBD1 (6 bases). This CDR3 contains 14 residues. The V and J ends lost 3 bases and 2 bases respectively, with 9 bases between them. CDR1 and CDR2 from the germline V gene are SGHTA and FQGTGA. CDR3 nucleotides: TGTGCCAGCAGCTTCGGACAGCCCACAGATACGCAGTATTTT. This encodes CASSFGQPTDTQYF. Complete variable domain (other parts from reference TRBV7-3 and TRBJ2-3): GAGVSQTPSNKVTEKGKYVELRCDPISGHTALYWYRQSLGQGPEFLIYFQGTGAADDSGLPNDRFFAVRPEGSVSTLKIQRTERGDSAVYLCASSFGQPTDTQYFGPGTRLTVL.

The chain combines TRBV7-9 with TRBJ1-4; D gene unclear. The CDR3 is 13 amino acids. Germline lookup yields CDR1 SEHNR and CDR2 FQNEAQ (reference sequence). The germline V and J ends were trimmed by 6 bases and 7 bases, with 12 bases remaining between them. This chain's CDR3 is CASRVPGSEKLFF. The CDR3 DNA reads TGTGCCAGCAGGGTCCCGGGTTCTGAAAAACTGTTTTTT.

There are a few counts of this clone. This rearrangement joins TRBV11-3 to TRBJ2-2, with D possibly TRBD1 on 5 matching bases. V was cut by 5 bases and J by 4 bases, with 11 bases left in between. The CDR3 is made up of 14 amino acids. Germline CDR1 is SGHNT and CDR2 is YENEEA. The CDR3 bases are TGTGCCAGCAGCCCCTGGGGCACCACCGGGGAGCTGTTTTTT. It is translated as CASSPWGTTGELFF.

This clone occurred a few times. The CDR3 DNA follows: TGTGCCAGCAGCTCCAGTCTTCGGGCGGGAGCTAACTATGGCTACACCTTC. It translates to CASSSSLRAGANYGYTF. The V gene is TRBV5-8, the J gene TRBJ1-2, with D uncertain. Germline CDR1 reads SGHTS; CDR2 reads YDEGEE. The germline V and J ends were trimmed by 3 bases and 0 bases, with 18 bases remaining between them. This CDR3 is 17 amino acids long. The variable domain in full, completed from reference TRBV5-8 and TRBJ1-2, reads EAGVTQSPTHLIKTRGQQATLRCSPISGHTSVYWYQQALGLGLQFLLWYDEGEERNRGNFPPRFSGRQFPNYSSELNVNALELEDSALYLCASSSSLRAGANYGYTFGSGTRLTVV.

The chain joins TRBV6-6 to TRBJ2-1; the D is unclear. Trimming took 4 bases from V and 8 from J, leaving 6 bases between them. Germline CDR1 and CDR2: MNHNY and SVGAGI (reference sequence). This CDR3 has 11 amino acids. CDR3 coding DNA: TGTGCCAGCAGTTTACGAGATGAGCAGTTCTTC. As protein: CASSLRDEQFF.

The chain has TRBV2 and TRBJ1-1, with 9 bases identical to TRBD1. Germline values: CDR1 SNHLY, CDR2 FYNNEI. CDR3 length: 13 amino acids. Trimming took 6 bases from V and 7 from J; bases not matched to a gene: 6. The CDR3 reads CASRDRGFGEAFF. Written as DNA, the CDR3 is TGTGCCAGCAGGGACAGGGGATTCGGTGAAGCTTTCTTT.

This clone was counted a few times. V and J are TRBV11-2 and TRBJ2-7, with D perhaps matching TRBD2 (6 bases). This CDR3 comprises 12 residues. Trimming left V 5 bases short and J 3 bases short, with 8 bases between. Per the germline V gene, CDR1 is SGHAT and CDR2 is FQNNGV. The CDR3 reads CASSHGGYEQYF. The DNA of the CDR3 is TGTGCCAGCAGCCACGGGGGCTACGAGCAGTACTTC.

The chain uses TRBV5-1 and TRBJ2-7; possible D gene TRBD1, 6 bases. V shed 4 bases and J shed 6 bases, with 14 bases lying between them. Germline V gene data show CDR1 as SGHRS and CDR2 as YFSETQ. The CDR3 totals 13 residues. CDR3 nucleotide sequence: TGCGCCAGCAGCAGGACAGACCTTATCGAGCAGTACTTC. The encoded protein is CASSRTDLIEQYF.

This sequence joins TRBV6-6 and TRBJ2-7; TRBD1 agrees at 10 bases. The CDR3 contains 14 residues. The J segment lost 4 bases and the V segment lost 4 bases, leaving 4 bases of the junction unmatched. CDR1 and CDR2 (germline): MNHNY, SVGAGI (reference sequence). The CDR3 here is CASSSPGQGYEQYF. CDR3 in DNA: TGTGCCAGCAGTTCCCCGGGACAGGGGTACGAGCAGTACTTC.

The chain is built from TRBV5-1 and TRBJ1-2; D is perhaps TRBD1 (5 bases). CDR3 length: 14 amino acids. Trimming stripped 4 bases from V and 4 bases from J, with 14 bases between. Per the germline V gene, CDR1 is SGHRS and CDR2 is YFSETQ. The CDR3 bases are TGCGCCAGCAGCCTAGCGACAGAGGCCTATGGCTACACCTTC. Amino acids: CASSLATEAYGYTF.

V usage is TRBV15 and J usage is TRBJ1-2; 12 bases agree with TRBD1. V was pared by 3 bases and J by 2 bases, with 1 base of the junction left unmatched. The CDR3 extends over 15 amino acids. Germline lookup yields CDR1 LNHNV and CDR2 YYDKDF (reference sequence). The CDR3 DNA is TGTGCCACCAGCAGGGGGACAGGGGGCAACTATGGCTACACCTTC. It yields the protein CATSRGTGGNYGYTF.

CDR3: CASSLVPGVQKAFF. As DNA, the CDR3 is TGCGCCAGCAGCTTGGTTCCGGGAGTTCAGAAAGCTTTCTTT. The chain recombines TRBV5-1 with TRBJ1-1; D is ambiguous. Germline lookup yields CDR1 SGHRS and CDR2 YFSETQ. This CDR3 contains 14 residues. The V gene lost 0 bases and the J gene lost 9 bases, with 15 bases spanning the gap.

The chain recombines TRBV14 with TRBJ2-1; a possible D gene is TRBD2 (5 bases). V dropped 4 bases and J dropped 3 bases, with 10 bases sitting between them. Germline CDR1 SGHDN, CDR2 FVKESK. The CDR3 consists of 14 residues. The CDR3 DNA sequence: TGTGCCAGCAGCCTAGCGTCTGTCTACAATGAGCAGTTCTTC. Translation gives CASSLASVYNEQFF.

The chain recombines TRBV18 with TRBJ1-1; tentatively, D is TRBD1 (5 bases). Germline CDR1 and CDR2: KGHSH and LQKENI. This CDR3 region has 13 residues. V lost 6 bases, J lost 3 bases, and 11 bases lay in between. In nucleotides, the CDR3 is TGTGCCAGCTCGCCCGGGGGGGACACTGAAGCTTTCTTT. Translating gives CASSPGGDTEAFF.

The rearrangement links TRBV2 to TRBJ2-4; TRBD1 is a possible D gene (7 bases). Trimming cost V 7 bases and J 4 bases, with 17 bases left between them. The germline V gene encodes CDR1 SNHLY and CDR2 FYNNEI. The CDR3 has 15 amino acids. The CDR3 sequence is CASIFQGGSKNIQYF. The CDR3 nucleotides are TGTGCCAGCATCTTTCAGGGGGGCAGTAAAAACATTCAGTACTTC. The full variable domain, completed using reference TRBV2 and TRBJ2-4, is EPEVTQTPSHQVTQMGQEVILRCVPISNHLYFYWYRQILGQKVEFLVSFYNNEISEKSEIFDDQFSVERPDGSNFTLKIRSTKLEDSAMYFCASIFQGGSKNIQYFGAGTRLSVL.

A few counts support this clone. This CDR3 reads CASSLGGQGAIETQYF. The DNA for the CDR3 is TGCGCCAGCAGCTTGGGAGGACAGGGGGCTATAGAGACCCAGTACTTC. The V gene is TRBV5-1, the J gene TRBJ2-5, with 11 bases fitting TRBD1. Trimming at V came to 0 bases and at J to 4 bases, leaving 5 bases not matched to a gene. The CDR3 consists of 16 residues. Per the germline V gene, CDR1 is SGHRS and CDR2 is YFSETQ.

This clone appeared a few times. The gene calls are TRBV7-9 and TRBJ2-7; TRBD1 is a possible D gene (6 bases). This CDR3 has 14 amino acids. Per germline, CDR1 SEHNR and CDR2 FQNEAQ (reference sequence). The CDR3 loop reads CSSSNQKGAYEQYV. In nucleotides, the CDR3 is TGTTCCAGTAGCAACCAGAAGGGGGCCTACGAGCAGTACGTC.